The rows below give T cell receptor beta chains drawn from one sample of a study of blood T cell repertoires in COVID-19. Produced via immunoSEQ multiplex PCR; TCRdb's table is partial and in-frame only. This sample yields around 130,000 clones, of which roughly four fifths are seen a single time; 7.9% belongs to the top ten. Sequenced: peripheral blood. The source is a human donor in a cohort sampled during active COVID-19. The CDR3 runs from the conserved cysteine through the conserved F or W. A D gene is named only where the DNA matches it firmly. Rows give clone size only sometimes, using once, few, many, or a class for an expanded clone.

size,D,J,V,DNA,CDR3
few,NA,TRBJ2-7,TRBV3-1/TRBV3-2,TGTGCCAGCAGCCAAGGGCCCTCCGGAGCATACGAGCAGTACTTC,CASSQGPSGAYEQYF
NA,TRBD1,TRBJ2-7,TRBV2,TGTGCCAGCAGTGAAACGAGGGGGCGAGGGTACGAGCAGTACTTC,CASSETRGRGYEQYF
once,NA,TRBJ1-6,TRBV6-1,TGTGCCAGCAGTGGTAACAGGGCGACGAGCTCCTATAATTCACCCCTCCACTTT,CASSGNRATSSYNSPLHF
once,NA,TRBJ1-2,TRBV10-3,TGTGCCATCAGTGAGTCGAGAGATGGCTACACCTTC,CAISESRDGYTF
NA,NA,TRBJ1-4,TRBV9,TGTGCCAGCAGCGTAGAGGGGGTTCTGGGAGAAAAACTGTTTTTT,CASSVEGVLGEKLFF
few,TRBD1,TRBJ1-1,TRBV2,TGTGCCAGCAGTGAGGAGACAGGGGGCTGGACTGAAGCTTTCTTT,CASSEETGGWTEAFF
NA,NA,TRBJ2-3,TRBV9,TGTGCCAGCAGCGTAGGCGGAGAGAGCACAGATACGCAGTATTTT,CASSVGGESTDTQYF
NA,NA,TRBJ2-6,TRBV19,TGTGCCAGTAGCTGGGGGGAACTTGGGGCCAACGTCCTGACTTTC,CASSWGELGANVLTF
once,NA,TRBJ2-7,TRBV2,TGTGCCAGCAGTGACTCGACGGAGAGCTCCTACGAGCAGTACTTC,CASSDSTESSYEQYF
NA,NA,TRBJ1-1,TRBV6-5,TGTGCCAGCAGTTACGGGGGGGGTACTGAAGCTTTCTTT,CASSYGGGTEAFF
NA,NA,TRBJ2-1,TRBV2,TGTGCCAGCAGTGAGGAGGGATTTAATGAGCAGTTCTTC,CASSEEGFNEQFF
NA,TRBD1,TRBJ1-6,TRBV2,TGTGCCAGCAGCCGACAGGGAAGCTCCTATAATTCACCCCTCCACTTT,CASSRQGSSYNSPLHF
NA,TRBD1,TRBJ1-5,TRBV30,TGTGCCTGGAGAGGGAGACAGGGTTTGGGGGATAGCAATCAGCCCCAGCATTTT,CAWRGRQGLGDSNQPQHF
NA,TRBD1,TRBJ1-2,TRBV5-1,TGCGCCAGCAGCAAATTCACAGGGGCAGATGGCTACACCTTC,CASSKFTGADGYTF
NA,NA,TRBJ1-4,TRBV15,TGTGCCACCAGCAGAGTCCGGGTGAGCGAAAAACTGTTTTTT,CATSRVRVSEKLFF
NA,NA,TRBJ1-1,TRBV11-3,TGTGCCAGCAGCTTTGGGGCAGGATTCAAGAACACTGAAGCTTTCTTT,CASSFGAGFKNTEAFF
few,TRBD1,TRBJ1-5,TRBV15,TGTGCCACCAGCGATCTACCGGGACAGGGTCCCGGTCAGCCCCAGCATTTT,CATSDLPGQGPGQPQHF
NA,TRBD2,TRBJ2-1,TRBV27,TGTGCCAGCAGGGGACTAGGTTACAATGAGCAGTTCTTC,CASRGLGYNEQFF
once,NA,TRBJ1-1,TRBV6-9,TGTGCCAGCAGTTACCCCGCGACAGGCACTGAAGCTTTCTTT,CASSYPATGTEAFF
few,TRBD1,TRBJ1-1,TRBV30,TGTGCCTGGAGTCGTACGGGACAGGCTGGCTACACTGAAGCTTTCTTT,CAWSRTGQAGYTEAFF
NA,TRBD1,TRBJ2-7,TRBV19,TGTGCCAGTAGTATGACAGGGGGCAGTCCCTACGAGCAGTACTTC,CASSMTGGSPYEQYF
NA,TRBD2,TRBJ2-7,TRBV6-5,TGTGCCAGCACCCCCACTAGCGGCTACGAGCAGTACTTC,CASTPTSGYEQYF
NA,TRBD1,TRBJ1-3,TRBV11-3,TGTGCCAGCAGCCAGGACAGGGGCTCTGGAAACACCATATATTTT,CASSQDRGSGNTIYF
NA,TRBD1,TRBJ2-7,TRBV15,TGTGCCACCAGCAGACAGGGGGCCGCCTACGAGCAGTACTTC,CATSRQGAAYEQYF
NA,NA,TRBJ2-7,TRBV5-8,TGTGCCACACCGAAACAAGGGACTCTGTACGAGCAGTACTTC,CATPKQGTLYEQYF
NA,NA,TRBJ1-2,TRBV5-1,TGCGCCAGCAGCTTGGGCAGGGGCGTGGGCTACACCTTC,CASSLGRGVGYTF
once,TRBD1,TRBJ1-2,TRBV6-5,TGTGCCAGCGAGGGACAGGGGTATGGCTACACCTTC,CASEGQGYGYTF
once,TRBD1,TRBJ2-7,TRBV6-5,TGTGCCAGCGTCCTCGGGACAGGGAGTTACGAGCAGTACTTC,CASVLGTGSYEQYF
NA,NA,TRBJ2-5,TRBV2,TGTGCCAGCAGTGTGGGAGTTGAGGTAGAGACCCAGTACTTC,CASSVGVEVETQYF
NA,NA,TRBJ2-5,TRBV19,TGTGCCAGTAGTCCGCCGGGTTGGGAGACCCAGTACTTC,CASSPPGWETQYF
NA,NA,TRBJ1-6,TRBV9,TGTGCCAGCAGCGTAGGAGATTCACCCCTCCACTTT,CASSVGDSPLHF
NA,NA,TRBJ2-5,TRBV2,TGTGCCAGCAACCACAGGGTTCAAGAGACCCAGTACTTC,CASNHRVQETQYF
few,NA,TRBJ2-7,TRBV28,TGTGCCAGCAGTTTAACATACGAGCAGTACTTC,CASSLTYEQYF
NA,NA,TRBJ1-3,TRBV2,TGTGCCAGCAGTGAAGCAGTGGGCGGGACCTCTGGAAACACCATATATTTT,CASSEAVGGTSGNTIYF
once,TRBD2,TRBJ2-7,TRBV4-2,TGTGCCAGCAGCCAAGAAGTGTCGCGGGGGGCGACCTCCTACGAGCAGTACTTC,CASSQEVSRGATSYEQYF
once,NA,TRBJ2-6,TRBV6-1,TGTGCCAGCAGTGAGGGCCGACCCTCTGGGGCCAACGTCCTGACTTTC,CASSEGRPSGANVLTF
NA,NA,TRBJ1-3,TRBV13,TGTGCCAGCAGCACCAGACAGCCGATACTCTCTGGAAACACCATATATTTT,CASSTRQPILSGNTIYF
few,TRBD1,TRBJ1-5,TRBV4-2,TGTGCCAGCAGCCCGGGACAGAGCAATCAGCCCCAGCATTTT,CASSPGQSNQPQHF
NA,TRBD1,TRBJ1-1,TRBV6-5,TGTGCCAGCATCCGGGACAGGGGGCGGCGGACTGAAGCTTTCTTT,CASIRDRGRRTEAFF
NA,TRBD1,TRBJ2-7,TRBV29-1,TGCAGCGTTGTTCTGGGGACAGGTTATTACGAGCAGTACTTC,CSVVLGTGYYEQYF
NA,NA,TRBJ1-1,TRBV19,TGTGCCAGTAACCCGGGAAACACTGAAGCTTTCTTT,CASNPGNTEAFF
NA,TRBD1,TRBJ2-7,TRBV13,TGTGCCAGCAGCAACCCCGGGACAGCCTCCTACGAGCAGTACTTC,CASSNPGTASYEQYF
NA,TRBD1,TRBJ1-4,TRBV5-6,TGTGCCAGCAGCTTGTGGCTTGGGGGACAGCTTAATGAAAAACTGTTTTTT,CASSLWLGGQLNEKLFF
NA,NA,TRBJ1-1,TRBV19,TGTGCCAGTAGTATCATGTCAGGGGTGAACACTGAAGCTTTCTTT,CASSIMSGVNTEAFF
NA,TRBD2,TRBJ2-7,TRBV6-6,TGTGCCAGCAGTTTCCTAGCGGGGGAGACCTCCGAGCAGTACTTC,CASSFLAGETSEQYF
few,NA,TRBJ1-2,TRBV7-8,TGTGCCAGCAGCTTAAGCTGGGACTACTGGTACGGCTACACCTTC,CASSLSWDYWYGYTF
NA,NA,TRBJ2-7,TRBV3-1/TRBV3-2,TGTGCCAGCAGCCACCCCAGGGCGTCCCCCGAGCAGTACTTC,CASSHPRASPEQYF
NA,TRBD1,TRBJ1-4,TRBV6-5,TGTGCCAGCAGCGATGACAGGGGGCATGCTGAAAAACTGTTTTTT,CASSDDRGHAEKLFF
NA,NA,TRBJ2-7,TRBV15,TGTGCCACCAGCAGGACAAATTCCTACGAGCAGTACTTC,CATSRTNSYEQYF
NA,TRBD1,TRBJ2-1,TRBV30,TGTGCCTTTGCTCCGGGACAGGCGAAACGCAATGAGCAGTTCTTC,CAFAPGQAKRNEQFF
once,TRBD2,TRBJ2-1,TRBV18,TGTGCCAGCTCACCACCGACTAGCGGGGGCAATGAGCAGTTCTTC,CASSPPTSGGNEQFF
NA,TRBD1,TRBJ2-7,TRBV15,TGTGCCACCAGCAGAGGGACAGGGGGACCCTACGAGCAGTACTTC,CATSRGTGGPYEQYF
NA,NA,TRBJ1-2,TRBV7-9,TGTGCCAGCGCCTCCGGGACTTACGACTACACCTTC,CASASGTYDYTF
NA,TRBD2,TRBJ2-7,TRBV2,TGTGCCAGCAGCCTTACCGGGACTAGCAGCTACGAGCAGTACTTC,CASSLTGTSSYEQYF
NA,NA,TRBJ2-7,TRBV24-1,TGTGCCACCAGTGATCCTGGGGCGGAATTAGGCTCCTACGAGCAGTACTTC,CATSDPGAELGSYEQYF
NA,NA,TRBJ2-1,TRBV5-6,TGTGCCAGCAGCTTTTCGGACAATGAGCAGTTCTTC,CASSFSDNEQFF
NA,NA,TRBJ1-1,TRBV5-4,TGTGCCAGCAGCTTGCAGGGTGTTGGGTCTGAAGCTTTCTTT,CASSLQGVGSEAFF
NA,TRBD1,TRBJ1-2,TRBV28,TGTGCCAGCAGTTTATTAGCAGGGGGCGACTATGGCTACACCTTC,CASSLLAGGDYGYTF
many,NA,TRBJ1-1,TRBV11-3,TGTGCCAGCAGCCCTCGCACGGGTATGAACACTGAAGCTTTCTTT,CASSPRTGMNTEAFF